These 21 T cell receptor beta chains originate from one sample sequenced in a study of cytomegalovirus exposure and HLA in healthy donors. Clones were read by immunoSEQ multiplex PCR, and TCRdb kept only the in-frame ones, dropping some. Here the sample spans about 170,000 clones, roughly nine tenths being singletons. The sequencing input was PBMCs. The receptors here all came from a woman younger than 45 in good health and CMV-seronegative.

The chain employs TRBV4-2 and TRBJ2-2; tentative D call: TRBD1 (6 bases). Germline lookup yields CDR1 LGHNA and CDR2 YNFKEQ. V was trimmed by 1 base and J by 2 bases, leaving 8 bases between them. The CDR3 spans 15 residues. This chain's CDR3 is CASSQVQGNTGELFF. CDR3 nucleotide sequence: TGTGCCAGCAGCCAAGTACAGGGTAACACCGGGGAGCTGTTTTTT.

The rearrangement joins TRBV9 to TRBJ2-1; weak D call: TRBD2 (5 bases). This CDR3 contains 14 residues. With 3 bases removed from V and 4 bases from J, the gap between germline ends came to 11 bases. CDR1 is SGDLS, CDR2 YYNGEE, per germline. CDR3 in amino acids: CASSAAGEYNEQFF. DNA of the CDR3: TGTGCCAGCAGCGCCGCTGGGGAGTACAATGAGCAGTTCTTC.

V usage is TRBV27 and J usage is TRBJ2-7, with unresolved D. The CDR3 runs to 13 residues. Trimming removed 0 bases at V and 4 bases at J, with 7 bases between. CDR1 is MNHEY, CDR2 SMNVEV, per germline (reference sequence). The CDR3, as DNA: TGTGCCAGCAGTTTATCTGCAGCATACGAGCAGTACTTC. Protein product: CASSLSAAYEQYF.

The CDR3 loop is CASSLLGSGGTRTQYF. CDR3 nucleotides: TGTGCCAGCAGCCTCCTCGGAAGCGGGGGGACTCGGACCCAGTACTTC. The V call is TRBV7-2, the J call TRBJ2-5; 9 bases match TRBD2. CDR3 length equals 16 residues. V shed 5 bases, J shed 7 bases, and the junction held 14 bases outside the gene matches. Germline V gene lookup returns CDR1 SGHTA and CDR2 FQGNSA.

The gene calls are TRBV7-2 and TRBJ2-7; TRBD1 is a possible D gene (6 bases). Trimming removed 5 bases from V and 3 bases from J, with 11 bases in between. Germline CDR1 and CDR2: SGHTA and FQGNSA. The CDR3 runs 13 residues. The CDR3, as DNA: TGTGCCAGCAGCCCGGGACAAAGCTACGAGCAGTACTTC. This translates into CASSPGQSYEQYF.

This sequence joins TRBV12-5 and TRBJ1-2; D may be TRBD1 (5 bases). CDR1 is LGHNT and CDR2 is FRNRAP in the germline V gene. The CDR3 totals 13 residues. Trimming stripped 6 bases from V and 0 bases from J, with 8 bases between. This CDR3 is CASGTGANYGYTF. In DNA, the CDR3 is TGTGCTAGTGGCACAGGAGCTAACTATGGCTACACCTTC.

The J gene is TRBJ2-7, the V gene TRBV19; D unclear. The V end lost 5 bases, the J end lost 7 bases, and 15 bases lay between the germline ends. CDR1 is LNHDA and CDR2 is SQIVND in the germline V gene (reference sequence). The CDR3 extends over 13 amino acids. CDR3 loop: CASSYLGAGEQYF. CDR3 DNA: TGTGCCAGTAGTTATCTCGGCGCCGGGGAGCAGTACTTC.

CDR3 residues: CASSHQVRTSNYGYTF. The CDR3 DNA reads TGCGCCAGCAGCCACCAGGTGCGAACCTCTAACTATGGCTACACCTTC. V gene TRBV4-3 combines with J gene TRBJ1-2; D gene ambiguous. V was shortened by 3 bases and J by 0 bases, with 14 bases between the two germline ends. This CDR3 comprises 16 residues. CDR1 and CDR2 from the germline V gene are LGHNA and YSLEER.

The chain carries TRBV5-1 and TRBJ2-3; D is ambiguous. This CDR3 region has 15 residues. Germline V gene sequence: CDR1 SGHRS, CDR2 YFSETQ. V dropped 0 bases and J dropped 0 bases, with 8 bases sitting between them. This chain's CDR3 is CASSLGSPSTDTQYF. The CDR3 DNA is TGCGCCAGCAGCTTGGGTAGCCCGAGCACAGATACGCAGTATTTT.

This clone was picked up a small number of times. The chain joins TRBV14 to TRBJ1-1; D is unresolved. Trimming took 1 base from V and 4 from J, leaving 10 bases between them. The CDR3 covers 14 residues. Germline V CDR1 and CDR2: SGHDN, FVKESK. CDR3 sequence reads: CASSQVLGSTEAFF. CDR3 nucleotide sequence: TGTGCCAGCAGCCAAGTATTAGGGTCCACTGAAGCTTTCTTT.

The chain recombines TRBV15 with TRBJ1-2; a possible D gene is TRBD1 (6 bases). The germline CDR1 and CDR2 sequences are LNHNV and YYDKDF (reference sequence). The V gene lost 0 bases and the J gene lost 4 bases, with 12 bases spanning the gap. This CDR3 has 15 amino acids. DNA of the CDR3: TGTGCCACCAGCAGAGATCTCCCGGACAGCTATGGCTACACCTTC. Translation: CATSRDLPDSYGYTF.

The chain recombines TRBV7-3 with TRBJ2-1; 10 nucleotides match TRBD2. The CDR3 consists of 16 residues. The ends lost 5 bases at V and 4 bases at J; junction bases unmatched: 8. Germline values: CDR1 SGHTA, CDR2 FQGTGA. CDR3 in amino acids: CASSKKLAGAYNEQFF. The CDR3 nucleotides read TGTGCCAGCAGCAAGAAGCTAGCGGGGGCTTACAATGAGCAGTTCTTC.

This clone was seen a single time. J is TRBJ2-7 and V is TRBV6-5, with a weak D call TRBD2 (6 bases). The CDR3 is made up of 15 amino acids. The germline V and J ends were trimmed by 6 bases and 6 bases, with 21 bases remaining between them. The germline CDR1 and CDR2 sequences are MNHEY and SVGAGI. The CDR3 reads CASRKAGVAVGEQYF. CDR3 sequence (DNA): TGTGCCAGCAGAAAAGCCGGAGTAGCGGTCGGCGAGCAGTACTTC.

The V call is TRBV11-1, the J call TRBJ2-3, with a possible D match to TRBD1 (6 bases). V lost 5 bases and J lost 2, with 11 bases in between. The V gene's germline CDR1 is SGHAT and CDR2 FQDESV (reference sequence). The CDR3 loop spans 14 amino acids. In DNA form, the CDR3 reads TGTGCCAGCAGCACCGGACAGTTCACAGATACGCAGTATTTT. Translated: CASSTGQFTDTQYF.

For the CDR3, the DNA is TGTGCCAGCAGGCCCGCCGGGGGGGATCACGAGCAGTACTTC. It is translated as CASRPAGGDHEQYF. The chain carries TRBV2 and TRBJ2-7; 8 bases are a match to TRBD2. In germline, CDR1 is SNHLY, CDR2 FYNNEI. Trimming cost V 6 bases and J 5 bases; bases outside gene matches: 9. This CDR3 comprises 14 residues.

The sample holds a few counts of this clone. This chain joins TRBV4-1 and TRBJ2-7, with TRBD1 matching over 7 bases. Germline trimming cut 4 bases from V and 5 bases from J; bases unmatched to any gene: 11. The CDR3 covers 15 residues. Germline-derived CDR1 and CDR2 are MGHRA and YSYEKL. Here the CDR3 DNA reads TGCGCCAGCAGCCTTTCGACAGGGTATTTCCACGAGCAGTACTTC. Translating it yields CASSLSTGYFHEQYF.

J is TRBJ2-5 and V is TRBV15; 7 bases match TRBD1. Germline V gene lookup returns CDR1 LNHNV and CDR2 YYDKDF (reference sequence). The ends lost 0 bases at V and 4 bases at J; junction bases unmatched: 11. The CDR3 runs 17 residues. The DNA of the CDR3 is TGTGCCACCAGCAGAGATCCGGGCAGGGGGAGAGCAGAGACCCAGTACTTC. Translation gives CATSRDPGRGRAETQYF. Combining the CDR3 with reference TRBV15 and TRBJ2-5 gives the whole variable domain DAMVIQNPRYQVTQFGKPVTLSCSQTLNHNVMYWYQQKSSQAPKLLFHYYDKDFNNEADTPDNFQSRRPNTSFCFLDIRSPGLGDTAMYLCATSRDPGRGRAETQYFGPGTRLLVL.

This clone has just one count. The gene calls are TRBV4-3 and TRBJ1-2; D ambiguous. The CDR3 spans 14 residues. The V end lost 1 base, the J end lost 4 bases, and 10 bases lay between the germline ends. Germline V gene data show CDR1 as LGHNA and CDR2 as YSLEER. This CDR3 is CASSQVRGGYGYTF. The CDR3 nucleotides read TGCGCCAGCAGCCAAGTCCGGGGAGGCTATGGCTACACCTTC.

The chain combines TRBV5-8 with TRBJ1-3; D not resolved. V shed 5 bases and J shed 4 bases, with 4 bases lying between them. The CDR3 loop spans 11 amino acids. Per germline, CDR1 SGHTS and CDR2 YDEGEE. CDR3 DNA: TGTGCCAGCAGACAGGGAAACACCATATATTTT. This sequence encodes CASRQGNTIYF.

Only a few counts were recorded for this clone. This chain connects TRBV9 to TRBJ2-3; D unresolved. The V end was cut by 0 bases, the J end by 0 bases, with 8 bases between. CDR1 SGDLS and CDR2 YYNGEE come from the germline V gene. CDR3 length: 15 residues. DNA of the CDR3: TGTGCCAGCAGCGTAGTCCCCATGAGCACAGATACGCAGTATTTT. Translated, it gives CASSVVPMSTDTQYF.

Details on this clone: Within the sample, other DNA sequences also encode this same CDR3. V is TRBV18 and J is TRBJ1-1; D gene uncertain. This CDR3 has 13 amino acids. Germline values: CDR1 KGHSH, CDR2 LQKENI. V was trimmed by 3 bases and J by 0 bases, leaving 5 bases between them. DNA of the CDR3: TGTGCCAGCTCACCTACAGTGAACACTGAAGCTTTCTTT. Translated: CASSPTVNTEAFF.